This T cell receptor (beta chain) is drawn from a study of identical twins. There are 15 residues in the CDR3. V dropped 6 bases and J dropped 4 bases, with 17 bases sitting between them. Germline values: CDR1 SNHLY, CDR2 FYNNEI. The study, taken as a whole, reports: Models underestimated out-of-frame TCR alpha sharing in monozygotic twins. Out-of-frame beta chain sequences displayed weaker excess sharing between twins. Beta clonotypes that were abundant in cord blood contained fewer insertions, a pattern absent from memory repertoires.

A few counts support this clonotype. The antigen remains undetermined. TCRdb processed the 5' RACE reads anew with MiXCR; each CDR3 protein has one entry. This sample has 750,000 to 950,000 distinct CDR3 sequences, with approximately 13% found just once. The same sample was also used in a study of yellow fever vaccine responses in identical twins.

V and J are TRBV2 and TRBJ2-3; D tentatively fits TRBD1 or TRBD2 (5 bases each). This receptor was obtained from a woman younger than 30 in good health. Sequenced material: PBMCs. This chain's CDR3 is CASREIGTPADTQYF. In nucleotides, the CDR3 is TGTGCCAGCAGAGAAATAGGGACCCCCGCAGATACGCAGTATTTT.